These 18 T cell receptor beta chains came from one sample sequenced in a study of blood T cell repertoires in COVID-19. The data were produced by immunoSEQ multiplex PCR, yet TCRdb's version contains in-frame clones alone and is incomplete. The table has around 150,000 clones, approximately 95% seen once. What was sequenced was peripheral blood. All receptors come from an older woman with COVID-19, enrolled during active disease.

J is TRBJ1-5 and V is TRBV19; D is possibly TRBD1 (5 bases). V lost 4 bases to trimming and J lost 0 bases, with 16 bases between them. CDR3 size: 17 residues. Germline V gene lookup returns CDR1 LNHDA and CDR2 SQIVND (reference sequence). For the CDR3, the DNA is TGTGCCAGTAGTAGTGGACAAGGTTCCTATAGCAATCAGCCCCAGCATTTT. The encoded protein is CASSSGQGSYSNQPQHF.

On this clone: The same CDR3 can be traced to other DNA sequences in this sample. The CDR3, as DNA: TGTGCCAGCAGCCCGAGACAGGGGAACACCGGGGAGCTGTTTTTT. Amino acid sequence: CASSPRQGNTGELFF. The V call is TRBV3-1 (or the pseudogene TRBV3-2), the J call TRBJ2-2; 7 bases line up with TRBD1. The ends lost 4 bases at V and 1 base at J; junction bases unmatched: 3. Germline CDR1 reads LGHDT; CDR2 reads YNNKEL (reference sequence). The CDR3 runs 15 residues.

This rearrangement joins TRBV18 to TRBJ2-2, with D possibly being TRBD2 (6 bases). The CDR3 spans 15 residues. The germline gives CDR1 KGHSH, CDR2 LQKENI. Trimming took 4 bases from V and 4 from J, leaving 13 bases between them. CDR3 amino acids: CASSRMTRGTGELFF. CDR3 DNA sequence: TGTGCCAGCTCACGGATGACTAGGGGCACCGGGGAGCTGTTTTTT.

J is TRBJ2-2 and V is TRBV5-1, with D maybe TRBD2 (6 bases). In germline, CDR1 is SGHRS, CDR2 YFSETQ. The V end lost 4 bases, the J end lost 0 bases, and 10 bases lay between the germline ends. The CDR3 covers 15 residues. In DNA form, the CDR3 reads TGCGCCAGCAGCCCCGGGACTCCGAACACCGGGGAGCTGTTTTTT. It is translated as CASSPGTPNTGELFF.

V gene TRBV6-1 combines with J gene TRBJ1-1; a possible D gene is TRBD1 (5 bases). Germline CDR1 and CDR2: MNHNS and SASEGT. The CDR3 spans 15 residues. V was pared by 6 bases and J by 1 base, with 15 bases between. Here the CDR3 reads CASSLFLRGNTEAFF. CDR3 DNA: TGTGCCAGCAGCCTGTTTCTAAGGGGGAACACTGAAGCTTTCTTT.

A single count supports this clone. The rearrangement joins TRBV5-1 to TRBJ1-2, with 8 bases that match TRBD1. Germline lookup yields CDR1 SGHRS and CDR2 YFSETQ. V was clipped by 5 bases and J by 8 bases; unmatched bases: 8. The CDR3 contains 13 residues. CDR3 in amino acids: CASSRTGLRGYTF. CDR3 DNA sequence: TGCGCCAGCAGTCGGACAGGGTTGAGGGGCTACACCTTC.

V usage is TRBV7-9 and J usage is TRBJ1-2, with TRBD1 identical over 7 bases. Germline V gene lookup returns CDR1 SEHNR and CDR2 FQNEAQ (reference sequence). Germline trimming cut 1 base from V and 8 bases from J; bases unmatched to any gene: 1. The CDR3 sequence is 12 residues long. CDR3 sequence (DNA): TGTGCCAGCAGCTTAGACAGGGGAGGCTACACCTTC. Its protein is CASSLDRGGYTF.

The chain links TRBV5-4 to TRBJ2-2; tentative D call: TRBD1 (6 bases). Germline CDR1 SGHNT, CDR2 YYREEE (reference sequence). The CDR3 covers 16 residues. Trimming pared 0 bases from V and 1 base from J, leaving 10 bases between. CDR3 region: CASSLVGTRNTGELFF. DNA for the CDR3: TGTGCCAGCAGCTTGGTGGGGACAAGGAACACCGGGGAGCTGTTTTTT.

V gene TRBV23-1 combines with J gene TRBJ1-5; 8 bases match TRBD1. TRBV23-1 is noted as an ORF with a role that remains uncertain. This CDR3 comprises 15 residues. The V segment lost 7 bases and the J segment 2 bases; nucleotides outside the gene matches: 7. CDR3 protein: CASIPRGHRNQPQHF. DNA for the CDR3: TGCGCCAGCATCCCCAGGGGGCACCGCAATCAGCCCCAGCATTTT.

The chain couples TRBV19 to TRBJ1-5, with 8 bases identical to TRBD1. Germline-derived CDR1 and CDR2 are LNHDA and SQIVND (reference sequence). This CDR3 has 16 residues. With 9 bases clipped from V and 1 base from J, the junction kept 11 bases outside the gene matches. The CDR3 is CASGQGGRGSNQPQHF. The CDR3 DNA sequence: TGTGCCAGCGGACAGGGAGGGAGAGGGAGCAATCAGCCCCAGCATTTT.

This clone was counted a single time. The chain couples TRBV5-6 to TRBJ1-2; maybe TRBD1 (5 bases). Trimming left V 0 bases short and J 2 bases short, with 17 bases between. The CDR3 totals 17 residues. The germline CDR1 and CDR2 sequences are SGHDT and YYEEEE. CDR3 sequence reads: CASSLEPVRGTNYGYTF. CDR3 DNA sequence: TGTGCCAGCAGCTTGGAGCCAGTTCGGGGGACCAACTATGGCTACACCTTC.

The rearrangement links TRBV6-5 to TRBJ2-7; 11 bases agree with TRBD2. There are 14 residues in the CDR3. V was clipped by 7 bases and J by 4 bases; unmatched bases: 6. Germline-derived CDR1 and CDR2 are MNHEY and SVGAGI. Here the CDR3 reads CASMPLAGGYEQYF. In nucleotides, the CDR3 is TGTGCCAGCATGCCGTTAGCGGGGGGGTACGAGCAGTACTTC.

The CDR3 region is CASSLGSSGEETQYF. The CDR3 DNA reads TGTGCCAGCAGCTTAGGGAGTAGCGGGGAGGAGACCCAGTACTTC. The J gene is TRBJ2-5, the V gene TRBV7-4, with TRBD2 identical over 8 bases. The CDR3 totals 15 residues. Germline V gives CDR1 SGHVT, CDR2 SQSDAQ. Trimming took 1 base from V and 5 from J; bases not matched to a gene: 6.

This chain joins TRBV4-3 and TRBJ2-3; TRBD2 agrees at 8 bases. The CDR3 runs 14 residues. Germline V gene data show CDR1 as LGHNA and CDR2 as YSLEER. The J segment lost 3 bases and the V segment lost 5 bases, leaving 4 bases of the junction unmatched. In DNA, the CDR3 is TGCGCCAGCAGCGTCGGGGGGGGGACAGATACGCAGTATTTT. Translating gives CASSVGGGTDTQYF.

The rearrangement uses TRBV27 and TRBJ1-2, with 8 positions matching TRBD1. The CDR3 loop spans 15 amino acids. V lost 5 bases to trimming and J lost 4 bases; unmatched junction nucleotides: 9. Germline V gene lookup returns CDR1 MNHEY and CDR2 SMNVEV (reference sequence). DNA for the CDR3: TGTGCCAGCAGTCCAACCATCGACAGGGGCTATGGCTACACCTTC. Amino acid sequence: CASSPTIDRGYGYTF.

This rearrangement joins TRBV21-1 to TRBJ2-5; the DNA was not used to check the table's D call, TRBD2. TRBV21-1 is noted as a pseudogene. This CDR3 is built from 14 residues. The CDR3 DNA reads TGTGCCAGCAGGGAGGACCATCAGGTCAAGACCCAGTACTTC. Translation: CASREDHQVKTQYF.

This chain links TRBV10-3 with TRBJ2-3; D remains unclear. V was cut by 7 bases and J by 5 bases, with 22 bases left in between. CDR3 length equals 16 residues. The germline V gene has CDR1 ENHRY and CDR2 SYGVKD. The CDR3 DNA reads as TGTGCCATCACTGCCGATTGGGTCGAGCCGGGAGATACGCAGTATTTT. Its translation is CAITADWVEPGDTQYF.

V usage is TRBV5-1 and J usage is TRBJ1-1; 7 bases map to TRBD1. The CDR3 totals 14 residues. Trimming removed 4 bases from V and 4 bases from J; junction bases left unmatched: 7. Per the germline V gene, CDR1 is SGHRS and CDR2 is YFSETQ. CDR3: CASSPGQDTTEAFF. The CDR3 coding sequence is TGCGCCAGCAGCCCTGGACAGGATACCACTGAAGCTTTCTTT.